This T cell receptor (beta chain) was sequenced in a study of T-cell reconstitution after alpha-beta-depleted transplantation in children. Researchers prepared the TCRbeta library using unique molecular identifiers, the study reports. One entry per CDR3 protein results from TCRdb running MiXCR on the PCR reads. The sample includes some 640,000 distinct CDR3 sequences, 16% seen only once; the top ten take 1.1%. In this sample, this clonotype turned up many times. The specimen comprised PBMCs from the stem cell graft donor, sampled from the stem cell graft. This receptor was identified in a human donor who donated a stem cell graft to a child with acute myeloid leukemia.

CDR3 amino acids: CASRSGDVNTGELFF. The DNA of the CDR3 is TGTGCCAGCAGGTCGGGGGACGTAAACACCGGGGAGCTGTTTTTT. The V gene is TRBV6-1, the J gene TRBJ2-2; perhaps TRBD2 as D (6 bases). Germline V gene sequence: CDR1 MNHNS, CDR2 SASEGT. V lost 6 bases to trimming and J lost 2 bases, with 13 bases between them. The CDR3 is 15 residues long.